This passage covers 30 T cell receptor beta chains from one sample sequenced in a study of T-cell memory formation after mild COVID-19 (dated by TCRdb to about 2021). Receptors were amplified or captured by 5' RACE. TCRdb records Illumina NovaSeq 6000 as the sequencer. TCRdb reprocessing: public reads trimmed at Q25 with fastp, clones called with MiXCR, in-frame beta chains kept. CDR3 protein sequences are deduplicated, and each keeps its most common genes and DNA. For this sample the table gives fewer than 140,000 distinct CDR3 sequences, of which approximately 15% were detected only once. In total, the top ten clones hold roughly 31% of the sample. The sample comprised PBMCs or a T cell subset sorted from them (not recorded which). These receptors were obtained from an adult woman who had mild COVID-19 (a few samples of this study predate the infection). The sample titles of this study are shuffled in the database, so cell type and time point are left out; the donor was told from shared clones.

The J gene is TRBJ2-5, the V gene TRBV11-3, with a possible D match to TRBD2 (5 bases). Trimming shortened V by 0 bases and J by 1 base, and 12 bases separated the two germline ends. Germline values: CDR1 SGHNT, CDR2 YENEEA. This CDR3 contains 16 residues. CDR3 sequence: CASSLDRVDFQETQYF. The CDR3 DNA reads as TGTGCCAGCAGCTTAGATCGTGTGGACTTCCAAGAGACCCAGTACTTC.

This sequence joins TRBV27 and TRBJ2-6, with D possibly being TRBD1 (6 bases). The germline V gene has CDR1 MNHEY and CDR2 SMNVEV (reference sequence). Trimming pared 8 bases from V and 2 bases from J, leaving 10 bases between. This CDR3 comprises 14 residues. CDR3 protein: CASGRQAGANVLTF. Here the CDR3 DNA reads TGTGCCAGCGGAAGACAGGCTGGGGCCAACGTCCTGACTTTC. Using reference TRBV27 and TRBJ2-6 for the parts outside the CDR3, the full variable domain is EAQVTQNPRYLITVTGKKLTVTCSQNMNHEYMSWYRQDPGLGLRQIYYSMNVEVTDKGDVPEGYKVSRKEKRNFPLILESPSPNQTSLYFCASGRQAGANVLTFGAGSRLTVL.

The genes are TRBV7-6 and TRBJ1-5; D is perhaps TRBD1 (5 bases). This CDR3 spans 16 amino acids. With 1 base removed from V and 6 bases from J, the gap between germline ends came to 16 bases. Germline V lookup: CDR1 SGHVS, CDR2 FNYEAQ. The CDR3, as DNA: TGTGCCAGCAGCTTAGGTTCACGGGGCCCTGGTCAGCCCCAGCATTTT. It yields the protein CASSLGSRGPGQPQHF. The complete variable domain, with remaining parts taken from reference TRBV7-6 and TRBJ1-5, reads GAGVSQSPRYKVTKRGQDVALRCDPISGHVSLYWYRQALGQGPEFLTYFNYEAQQDKSGLPNDRFSAERPEGSISTLTIQRTEQRDSAMYRCASSLGSRGPGQPQHFGDGTRLSIL.

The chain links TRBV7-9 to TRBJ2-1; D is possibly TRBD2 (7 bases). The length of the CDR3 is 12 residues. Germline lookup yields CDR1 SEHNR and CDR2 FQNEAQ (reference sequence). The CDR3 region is CVGGDSYNEQFF. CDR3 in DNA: TGTGTAGGGGGGGACTCCTACAATGAGCAGTTCTTC.

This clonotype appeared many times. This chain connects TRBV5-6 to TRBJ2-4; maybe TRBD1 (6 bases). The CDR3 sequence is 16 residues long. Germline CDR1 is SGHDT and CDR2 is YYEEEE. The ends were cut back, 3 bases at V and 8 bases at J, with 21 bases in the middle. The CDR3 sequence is CASSSRSVGALYIQYF. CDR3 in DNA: TGTGCCAGCAGCTCCAGATCTGTGGGGGCTTTGTACATTCAGTACTTC.

In DNA, the CDR3 is TGTGCCAGCAGCGAGCCCCCGGGGGAGCAGTTCTTC. Amino acid sequence: CASSEPPGEQFF. The V gene is TRBV9, the J gene TRBJ2-1; D may be TRBD2 (5 bases). CDR3 length equals 12 residues. The germline gives CDR1 SGDLS, CDR2 YYNGEE. Trimming took 3 bases from V and 10 from J, leaving 11 bases between them.

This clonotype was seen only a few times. Written as DNA, the CDR3 is TGTGCCAACCTGCTAGGGCCCCAGCATTTT. Translated, it gives CANLLGPQHF. The rearrangement uses TRBV12-3 or TRBV12-4 and TRBJ1-5; D is undetermined. The germline V and J ends were trimmed by 10 bases and 9 bases, with 10 bases remaining between them. The CDR3 is made up of 10 amino acids.

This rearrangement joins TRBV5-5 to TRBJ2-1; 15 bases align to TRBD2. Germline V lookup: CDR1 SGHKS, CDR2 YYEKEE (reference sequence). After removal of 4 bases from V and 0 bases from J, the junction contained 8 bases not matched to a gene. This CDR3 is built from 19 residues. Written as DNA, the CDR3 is TGTGCCAGCAGCCCGGGACTAGCGGGAGGCCAGAGCTCCTACAATGAGCAGTTCTTC. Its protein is CASSPGLAGGQSSYNEQFF.

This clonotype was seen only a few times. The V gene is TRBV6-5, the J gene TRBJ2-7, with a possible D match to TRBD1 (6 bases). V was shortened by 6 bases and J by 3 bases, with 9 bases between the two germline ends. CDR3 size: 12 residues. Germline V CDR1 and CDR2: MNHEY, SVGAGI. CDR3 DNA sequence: TGTGCCAGCAGAACAGGGAACTACGAGCAGTACTTC. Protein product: CASRTGNYEQYF.

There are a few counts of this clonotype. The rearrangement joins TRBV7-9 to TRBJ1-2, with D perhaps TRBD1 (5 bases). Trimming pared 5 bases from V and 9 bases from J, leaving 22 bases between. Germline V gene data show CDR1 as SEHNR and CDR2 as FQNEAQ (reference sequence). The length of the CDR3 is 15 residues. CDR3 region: CASSGPGLALFSYTF. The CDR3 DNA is TGTGCCAGCAGCGGACCGGGACTCGCCCTTTTCAGCTACACCTTC.

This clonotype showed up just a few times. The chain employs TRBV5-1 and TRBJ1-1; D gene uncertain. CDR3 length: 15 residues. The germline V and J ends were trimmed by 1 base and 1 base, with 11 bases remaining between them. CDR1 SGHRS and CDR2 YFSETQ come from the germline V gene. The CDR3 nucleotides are TGCGCCAGCAGCTTGTTGTCAGGAGCGAACACTGAAGCTTTCTTT. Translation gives CASSLLSGANTEAFF.

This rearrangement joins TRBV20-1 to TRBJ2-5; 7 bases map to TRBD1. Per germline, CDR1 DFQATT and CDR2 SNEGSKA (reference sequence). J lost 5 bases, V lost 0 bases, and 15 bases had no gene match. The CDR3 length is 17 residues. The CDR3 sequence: CSAREHLGQLIGETQYF. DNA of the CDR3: TGCAGTGCTAGAGAACATTTGGGACAGCTGATCGGGGAGACCCAGTACTTC.

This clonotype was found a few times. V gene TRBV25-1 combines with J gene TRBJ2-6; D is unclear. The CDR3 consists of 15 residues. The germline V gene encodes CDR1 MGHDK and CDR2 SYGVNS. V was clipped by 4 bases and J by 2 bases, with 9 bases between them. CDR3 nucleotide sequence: TGTGCCAGCAGTGGCTTAGAAGCTGGGGCCAACGTCCTGACTTTC. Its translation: CASSGLEAGANVLTF.

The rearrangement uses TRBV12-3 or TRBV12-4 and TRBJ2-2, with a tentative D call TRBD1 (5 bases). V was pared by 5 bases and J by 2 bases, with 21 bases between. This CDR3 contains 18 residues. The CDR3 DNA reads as TGTGCCAGCAGTCCCCCCAGGGCGGTTTCAGACAACACCGGGGAGCTGTTTTTT. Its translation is CASSPPRAVSDNTGELFF.

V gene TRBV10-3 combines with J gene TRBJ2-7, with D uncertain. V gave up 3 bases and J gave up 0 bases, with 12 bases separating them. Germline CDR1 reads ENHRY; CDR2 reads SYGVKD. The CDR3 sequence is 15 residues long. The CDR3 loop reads CAISEGLSSSYEQYF. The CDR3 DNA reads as TGTGCCATCAGTGAAGGGCTTTCAAGCTCCTACGAGCAGTACTTC.

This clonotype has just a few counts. The CDR3 DNA is TGTGCCAGCAGGGGTTCCTACGAGCAGTACTTC. Translating gives CASRGSYEQYF. The genes are TRBV7-7 and TRBJ2-7; D remains unclear. The CDR3 length is 11 residues. V dropped 6 bases and J dropped 1 base, with 4 bases sitting between them. The germline V gene encodes CDR1 SSHAT and CDR2 FNYEAQ (reference sequence).

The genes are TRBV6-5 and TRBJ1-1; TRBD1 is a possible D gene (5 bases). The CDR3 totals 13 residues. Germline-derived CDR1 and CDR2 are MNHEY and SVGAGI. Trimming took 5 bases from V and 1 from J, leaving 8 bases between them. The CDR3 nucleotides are TGTGCCAGCAGTGGAGACAGGAACACTGAAGCTTTCTTT. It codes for CASSGDRNTEAFF.

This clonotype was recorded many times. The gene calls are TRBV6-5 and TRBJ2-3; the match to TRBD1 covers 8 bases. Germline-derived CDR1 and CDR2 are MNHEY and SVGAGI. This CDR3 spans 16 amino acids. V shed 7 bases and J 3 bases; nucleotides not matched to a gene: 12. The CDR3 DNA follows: TGTGCCAGCACCACTCGTTGGGACAGGTTAACAGATACGCAGTATTTT. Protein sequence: CASTTRWDRLTDTQYF.

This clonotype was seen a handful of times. The CDR3 nucleotides read TGTGCCGCAGGACGGGGTGAATCCTATGGCTACACCTTC. It codes for CAAGRGESYGYTF. This sequence joins TRBV12-3 or TRBV12-4 and TRBJ1-2; D gene ambiguous. The CDR3 totals 13 residues. Between the trimmed V and J ends, which lost 11 bases and 4 bases, there was a span of 17 bases.

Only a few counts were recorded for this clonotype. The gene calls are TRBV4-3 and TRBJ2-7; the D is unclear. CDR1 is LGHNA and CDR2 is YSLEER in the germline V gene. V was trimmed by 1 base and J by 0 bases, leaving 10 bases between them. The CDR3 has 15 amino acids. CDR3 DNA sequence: TGCGCCAGCAGCCAAGTGCGTTTAAGCTCCTACGAGCAGTACTTC. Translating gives CASSQVRLSSYEQYF.

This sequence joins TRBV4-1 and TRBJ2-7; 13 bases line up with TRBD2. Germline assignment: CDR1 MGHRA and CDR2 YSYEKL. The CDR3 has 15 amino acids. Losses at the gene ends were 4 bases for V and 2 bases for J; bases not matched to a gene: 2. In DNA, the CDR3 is TGCGCCAGCAGCCTACTAGCGGGGGGGACCTACGAGCAGTACTTC. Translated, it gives CASSLLAGGTYEQYF.

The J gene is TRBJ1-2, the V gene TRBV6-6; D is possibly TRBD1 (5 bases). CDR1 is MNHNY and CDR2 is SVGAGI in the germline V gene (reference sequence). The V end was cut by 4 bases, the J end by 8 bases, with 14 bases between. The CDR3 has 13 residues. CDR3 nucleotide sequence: TGTGCCAGCAGTTTTCAGGGTCGCTTGGGCTACACCTTC. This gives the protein CASSFQGRLGYTF.

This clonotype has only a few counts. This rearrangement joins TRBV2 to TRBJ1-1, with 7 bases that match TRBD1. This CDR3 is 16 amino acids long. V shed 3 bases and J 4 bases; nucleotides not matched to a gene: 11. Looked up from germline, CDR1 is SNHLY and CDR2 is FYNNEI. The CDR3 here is CASSDSQTGWGTEAFF. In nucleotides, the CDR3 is TGTGCCAGCAGTGACTCTCAGACAGGGTGGGGCACTGAAGCTTTCTTT.

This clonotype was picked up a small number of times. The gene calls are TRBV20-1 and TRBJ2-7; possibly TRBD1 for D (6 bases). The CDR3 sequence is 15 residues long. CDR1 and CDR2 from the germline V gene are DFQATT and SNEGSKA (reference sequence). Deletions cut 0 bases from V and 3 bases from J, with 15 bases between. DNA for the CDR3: TGCAGTGCTAGAGACCCCGACAGGACCAACTACGAGCAGTACTTC. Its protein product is CSARDPDRTNYEQYF.

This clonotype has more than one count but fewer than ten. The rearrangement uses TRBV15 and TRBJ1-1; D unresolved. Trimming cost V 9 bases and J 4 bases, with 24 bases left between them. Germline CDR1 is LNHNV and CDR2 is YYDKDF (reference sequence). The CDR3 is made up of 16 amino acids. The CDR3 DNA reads TGTGCCACTGCGACGTCCGAGACACGCAGCCCCACTGAAGCTTTCTTT. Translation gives CATATSETRSPTEAFF.

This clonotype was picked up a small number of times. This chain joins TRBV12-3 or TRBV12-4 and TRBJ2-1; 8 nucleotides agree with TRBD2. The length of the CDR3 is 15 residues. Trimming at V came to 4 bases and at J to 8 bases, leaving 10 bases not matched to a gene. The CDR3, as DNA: TGTGCCAGCAGTTACAGCGGGAGCGCTTCGGATGAGCAGTTCTTC. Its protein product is CASSYSGSASDEQFF.

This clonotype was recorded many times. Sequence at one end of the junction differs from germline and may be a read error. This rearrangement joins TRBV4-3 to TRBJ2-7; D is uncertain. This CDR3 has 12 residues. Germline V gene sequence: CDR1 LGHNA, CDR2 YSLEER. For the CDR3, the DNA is TGCGCCAGCAGCCGAAGCTCCCACGAGCAGTACTTC. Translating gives CASSRSSHEQYF.

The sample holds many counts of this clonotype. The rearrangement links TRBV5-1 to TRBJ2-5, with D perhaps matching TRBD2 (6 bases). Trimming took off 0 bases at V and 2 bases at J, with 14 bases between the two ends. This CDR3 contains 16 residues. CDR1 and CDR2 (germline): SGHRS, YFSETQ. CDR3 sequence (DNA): TGCGCCAGCAGCTTGGAGATCGGGGGTCCTCAAGAGACCCAGTACTTC. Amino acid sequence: CASSLEIGGPQETQYF. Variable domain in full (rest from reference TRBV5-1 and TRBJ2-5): KAGVTQTPRYLIKTRGQQVTLSCSPISGHRSVSWYQQTPGQGLQFLFEYFSETQRNKGNFPGRFSGRQFSNSRSEMNVSTLELGDSALYLCASSLEIGGPQETQYFGPGTRLLVL.

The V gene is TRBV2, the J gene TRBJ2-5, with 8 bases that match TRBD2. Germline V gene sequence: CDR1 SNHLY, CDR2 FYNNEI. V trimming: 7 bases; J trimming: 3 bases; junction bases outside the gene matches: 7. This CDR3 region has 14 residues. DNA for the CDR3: TGTGCCAGCACTCAAGCGGGGGCCGAAGAGACCCAGTACTTC. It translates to CASTQAGAEETQYF.

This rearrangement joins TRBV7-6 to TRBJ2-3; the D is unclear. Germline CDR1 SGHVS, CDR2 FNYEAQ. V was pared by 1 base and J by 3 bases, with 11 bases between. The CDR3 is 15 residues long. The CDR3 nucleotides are TGTGCCAGCAGCTTAGAGATGACTCTGACAGATACGCAGTATTTT. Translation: CASSLEMTLTDTQYF. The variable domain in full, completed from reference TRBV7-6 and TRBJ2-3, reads GAGVSQSPRYKVTKRGQDVALRCDPISGHVSLYWYRQALGQGPEFLTYFNYEAQQDKSGLPNDRFSAERPEGSISTLTIQRTEQRDSAMYRCASSLEMTLTDTQYFGPGTRLTVL.